The 12 T cell receptor beta chains given below trace back to one sample, sequenced in a study of beta chain features in type 1 diabetes (dated by TCRdb to the late 2010s). These receptors lack a known antigen. Library method: the immunoSEQ multiplex PCR assay. The entire amount of isolated RNA was reverse transcribed using the High Capacity cDNA Reverse Transcription Kit, so the sequenced TCRB transcripts were expressed ones. TCRdb holds this immuneACCESS table with in-frame rearrangements only. Some clones are missing; in checked studies, unresolved V genes explain under half, and the rest has no known cause. Within this sample are about 190,000 clones, with less than 10% of them counted one time only. The ten biggest clones cover approximately 0.54% of the sample. General findings and caveats noted by the study authors: Type 1 diabetes patients showed a moderate but significant shortening of TCRB CDR3 length in all four CD4+ subsets.

Sequencing was carried out using central memory CD4+ T cells from blood. The receptors here all came from a man younger than 30 with type 1 diabetes.

This sequence joins TRBV4-3 and TRBJ1-1; tentatively, D is TRBD1 (5 bases). The CDR3 is made up of 19 amino acids. The V end was cut by 2 bases, the J end by 2 bases, with 24 bases between. The germline CDR1 and CDR2 sequences are LGHNA and YSLEER. CDR3 bases: TGCGCCAGCAGCCAAAACTGGGGTGGGGGGGATCCCTCAAACACTGAAGCTTTCTTT. It specifies CASSQNWGGGDPSNTEAFF.

The rearrangement uses TRBV28 and TRBJ2-7; possible D gene TRBD2, 6 bases. Trimming pared 6 bases from V and 1 base from J, leaving 10 bases between. Germline V lookup: CDR1 MDHEN, CDR2 SYDVKM. The length of the CDR3 is 13 residues. The CDR3 protein is CASRLGTSYEQYF. The CDR3 DNA follows: TGTGCCAGCAGACTCGGGACTTCCTACGAGCAGTACTTC.

The chain links TRBV15 to TRBJ2-3; possibly TRBD2 for D (7 bases). CDR3 size: 15 residues. CDR1 and CDR2 from the germline V gene are LNHNV and YYDKDF (reference sequence). The V gene lost 4 bases and the J gene lost 7 bases, with 18 bases spanning the gap. CDR3 in amino acids: CATSKLGGAGYTQYF. As DNA, the CDR3 is TGTGCCACCAGCAAGTTGGGGGGGGCCGGGTATACGCAGTATTTT.

This clone was observed a few times. Distinct nucleotide sequences in the sample also encode this CDR3. The gene calls are TRBV5-4 and TRBJ2-5; D not resolved. This CDR3 is built from 13 residues. V was pared by 0 bases and J by 5 bases, with 8 bases between. Germline CDR1 reads SGHNT; CDR2 reads YYREEE (reference sequence). CDR3 nucleotides: TGTGCCAGCAGCTTGGTCCCTCGGGAGACCCAGTACTTC. It codes for CASSLVPRETQYF.

V gene TRBV28 combines with J gene TRBJ2-2; 8 positions agree with TRBD1. Germline V gene sequence: CDR1 MDHEN, CDR2 SYDVKM. Trimming took 5 bases from V and 7 from J; bases not matched to a gene: 9. This CDR3 region has 15 residues. The CDR3 spells CASSTPGGAGGELFF. The CDR3 region has the DNA TGTGCCAGCAGTACTCCAGGGGGCGCGGGCGGGGAGCTGTTTTTT.

The gene calls are TRBV30 and TRBJ2-2; D is unclear. This CDR3 has 13 amino acids. The V gene's germline CDR1 is GTSNPN and CDR2 SVGIG (reference sequence). V was trimmed by 2 bases and J by 6 bases, leaving 10 bases between them. CDR3 in amino acids: CAWSHLEAGELFF. CDR3 in DNA: TGTGCCTGGAGTCATCTAGAGGCCGGGGAGCTGTTTTTT.

The V gene is TRBV28, the J gene TRBJ2-2; the match to TRBD2 covers 7 bases. Per the germline V gene, CDR1 is MDHEN and CDR2 is SYDVKM. This CDR3 contains 18 residues. The J segment lost 0 bases and the V segment lost 10 bases, leaving 17 bases of the junction unmatched. The CDR3, as DNA: TGTGCCATCCAAACTCTGATCGGCGGGAGAGCGAACACCGGGGAGCTGTTTTTT. It encodes CAIQTLIGGRANTGELFF.

This clone was detected only a few times. The CDR3: CASSLGPRETQYF. CDR3 DNA sequence: TGCGCCAGCAGCTTGGGCCCTAGGGAGACCCAGTACTTC. The genes are TRBV5-1 and TRBJ2-5; D unclear. This CDR3 region has 13 residues. The germline CDR1 and CDR2 sequences are SGHRS and YFSETQ. V was pared by 0 bases and J by 5 bases, with 8 bases between.

This clone showed up just a few times. Other nucleotide sequences from this sample produce the same CDR3. The chain recombines TRBV5-1 with TRBJ2-1, with TRBD2 identical over 11 bases. Germline CDR1 and CDR2: SGHRS and YFSETQ. The CDR3 totals 15 residues. V trimming: 4 bases; J trimming: 4 bases; junction bases outside the gene matches: 4. CDR3 amino acids: CASSAGTSGYNEQFF. The CDR3 bases are TGCGCCAGCAGCGCCGGGACTAGCGGTTACAATGAGCAGTTCTTC.

There are a few counts of this clone. The chain combines TRBV6-5 with TRBJ2-5, with D hard to call. Germline V gene data show CDR1 as MNHEY and CDR2 as SVGAGI. The CDR3 loop spans 13 amino acids. Trimming stripped 4 bases from V and 0 bases from J, with 6 bases between. CDR3 loop: CASSSVNQETQYF. Written as DNA, the CDR3 is TGTGCCAGCAGTTCAGTGAACCAAGAGACCCAGTACTTC.

Turning to this clone: One junction end does not reproduce the germline sequence, and a read error may be involved. The V call is TRBV30, the J call TRBJ2-4, with 14 bases that match TRBD2. This CDR3 spans 14 amino acids. In germline, CDR1 is GTSNPN, CDR2 SVGIG (reference sequence). CDR3 loop: CAWSVGGTSGSRDF. DNA of the CDR3: TGTGCCTGGAGTGTAGGTGGGACTAGCGGGAGTCGAGACTTC.

V usage is TRBV6-5 and J usage is TRBJ1-4; 7 bases match TRBD1. Germline V gene sequence: CDR1 MNHEY, CDR2 SVGAGI. There are 14 residues in the CDR3. V shed 4 bases, J shed 4 bases, and the junction held 3 bases outside the gene matches. CDR3 DNA: TGTGCCAGCAGTTCACAGGGGCTTAATGAAAAACTGTTTTTT. Its translation: CASSSQGLNEKLFF.